Sequencing of this TCR beta chain was carried out in a study of CD8+ T cells in alopecia areata. RNA was extracted and reverse transcribed into cDNA as the sequencing template. Clones were read by immunoSEQ multiplex PCR, and TCRdb kept only the in-frame ones, dropping some. This sample has 65,000 to 75,000 clones, with 40% to 50% found just once. The ends were cut back, 6 bases at V and 3 bases at J, with 13 bases in the middle. The CDR3 sequence is 14 residues long. Germline values: CDR1 LNHDA, CDR2 SQIVND (reference sequence). This clone is labeled medium-sized. The chain has TRBV19 and TRBJ2-3; a weak D match, TRBD2 (6 bases). This receptor was obtained from a human donor with alopecia areata. The sample here was CD8+ T cells sorted from blood, taken at week 0. CDR3 coding DNA: TGTGCCAGTAGCCGAACCGCGGGGACAGATACGCAGTATTTT. This gives the protein CASSRTAGTDTQYF.